The rows below give T cell receptor beta chains drawn from one sample of a study of T-cell reconstitution after alpha-beta-depleted transplantation in children. Each CDR3 protein gets one entry after TCRdb re-called the PCR reads with MiXCR. The sample has about 460,000 distinct CDR3 sequences; 10% to 13% are singletons. Sequencing was performed on PBMCs, taken before TCRalphabeta/CD19-depleted stem cell transplant. Receptors were obtained from a child aged 2 to 10 with inherited bone marrow failure, due to receive a stem cell transplant. CDR3s include the opening cysteine and the closing phenylalanine or tryptophan. D genes are given only for firm matches. The size field is filled for only some rows; it gives once, few, many or a size class.

d_call: TRBD1; v_call: TRBV27; cdr3_length: 17; clone_size: few; j_call: TRBJ2-5; cdr3_aa: CASSPLLSTTGVETQYF; cdr3_nt: TGTGCCAGCAGTCCCCTGTTGTCCACTACAGGGGTAGAGACCCAGTACTTC
d_call: TRBD1; v_call: TRBV30; cdr3_length: 11; clone_size: many; j_call: TRBJ1-1; cdr3_aa: CAWMDRVEAFF; cdr3_nt: TGTGCCTGGATGGACAGGGTTGAAGCTTTCTTT
d_call: NA; v_call: TRBV29-1; cdr3_length: 13; clone_size: NA; j_call: TRBJ2-5; cdr3_aa: CSVGEGTVLTQYF; cdr3_nt: TGCAGCGTTGGTGAGGGGACCGTCCTAACCCAGTACTTC
d_call: TRBD2; v_call: TRBV27; cdr3_length: 17; clone_size: many; j_call: TRBJ2-1; cdr3_aa: CASSIGASGTTYNEQFF; cdr3_nt: TGTGCCAGCAGCATAGGGGCTAGCGGGACTACCTACAATGAGCAGTTCTTC
d_call: NA; v_call: TRBV29-1; cdr3_length: 13; clone_size: NA; j_call: TRBJ2-5; cdr3_aa: CSVVRDTQETQYF; cdr3_nt: TGCAGCGTCGTCCGGGACACACAAGAGACCCAGTACTTC
d_call: NA; v_call: TRBV5-1; cdr3_length: 13; clone_size: many; j_call: TRBJ2-3; cdr3_aa: CASSSNHGGTQYF; cdr3_nt: TGCGCCAGCAGCTCCAACCATGGAGGTACGCAGTATTTT
d_call: NA; v_call: TRBV6-5; cdr3_length: 14; clone_size: many; j_call: TRBJ1-2; cdr3_aa: CASSYRAFDYGYTF; cdr3_nt: TGTGCCAGCAGTTACAGGGCTTTTGACTATGGCTACACCTTC
d_call: TRBD2; v_call: TRBV27; cdr3_length: 15; clone_size: many; j_call: TRBJ2-7; cdr3_aa: CASSKGLAGAPEQYF; cdr3_nt: TGTGCCAGCAGTAAGGGACTAGCGGGAGCCCCCGAGCAGTACTTC
d_call: TRBD1; v_call: TRBV7-8; cdr3_length: 17; clone_size: NA; j_call: TRBJ1-1; cdr3_aa: CASSLFRGDRVGTEAFF; cdr3_nt: TGTGCCAGCAGCTTATTCCGAGGGGACAGGGTGGGCACTGAAGCTTTCTTT
d_call: NA; v_call: TRBV27; cdr3_length: 13; clone_size: many; j_call: TRBJ2-1; cdr3_aa: CASSLGLPNEQFF; cdr3_nt: TGTGCCAGCAGTTTAGGGTTGCCCAATGAGCAGTTCTTC
d_call: TRBD2; v_call: TRBV12-3/TRBV12-4; cdr3_length: 14; clone_size: many; j_call: TRBJ2-1; cdr3_aa: CASRPGLGRDEQFF; cdr3_nt: TGTGCCAGCAGACCTGGACTAGGTCGGGATGAGCAGTTCTTC
d_call: NA; v_call: TRBV4-1; cdr3_length: 12; clone_size: NA; j_call: TRBJ2-4; cdr3_aa: CASSQTRDIQYF; cdr3_nt: TGCGCCAGCAGCCAAACCAGGGACATTCAGTACTTC
d_call: TRBD1; v_call: TRBV27; cdr3_length: 15; clone_size: few; j_call: TRBJ2-3; cdr3_aa: CASSLDRERVDTQYF; cdr3_nt: TGTGCCAGCAGTTTAGACAGGGAGAGGGTGGATACGCAGTATTTT
d_call: TRBD2; v_call: TRBV5-1; cdr3_length: 15; clone_size: many; j_call: TRBJ2-1; cdr3_aa: CASSHGLAGDNEQFF; cdr3_nt: TGCGCCAGCAGCCATGGACTAGCGGGAGACAATGAGCAGTTCTTC
d_call: TRBD2; v_call: TRBV20-1; cdr3_length: 14; clone_size: many; j_call: TRBJ2-2; cdr3_aa: CSATLAGVSGELFF; cdr3_nt: TGCAGTGCTACACTAGCGGGAGTTAGCGGGGAGCTGTTTTTT
d_call: TRBD1; v_call: TRBV5-1; cdr3_length: 14; clone_size: NA; j_call: TRBJ1-6; cdr3_aa: CASSLEDRVSPLHF; cdr3_nt: TGCGCCAGCAGCTTGGAGGACAGGGTATCACCCCTCCACTTT
d_call: NA; v_call: TRBV7-6; cdr3_length: 15; clone_size: many; j_call: TRBJ2-3; cdr3_aa: CASSLGASGTDTQYF; cdr3_nt: TGTGCCAGCAGCTTAGGGGCTAGCGGCACAGATACGCAGTATTTT
d_call: TRBD2; v_call: TRBV29-1; cdr3_length: 19; clone_size: few; j_call: TRBJ2-1; cdr3_aa: CSVDYGLAERPSSYNEQFF; cdr3_nt: TGCAGCGTTGATTATGGACTAGCCGAAAGACCTAGCTCCTACAATGAGCAGTTCTTC
d_call: NA; v_call: TRBV12-3/TRBV12-4; cdr3_length: 15; clone_size: many; j_call: TRBJ2-7; cdr3_aa: CASSLRVAGYNEQYF; cdr3_nt: TGTGCCAGCAGTTTGCGGGTCGCGGGATATAACGAGCAGTACTTC
d_call: NA; v_call: TRBV20-1; cdr3_length: 14; clone_size: few; j_call: TRBJ1-3; cdr3_aa: CSARGEGDRNTIYF; cdr3_nt: TGCAGTGCTAGAGGGGAGGGGGATCGAAACACCATATATTTT
d_call: TRBD1; v_call: TRBV12-3/TRBV12-4; cdr3_length: 15; clone_size: many; j_call: TRBJ2-5; cdr3_aa: CASSEFWTGVETQYF; cdr3_nt: TGTGCCAGCAGTGAATTCTGGACAGGGGTGGAGACCCAGTACTTC
d_call: NA; v_call: TRBV12-3/TRBV12-4; cdr3_length: 15; clone_size: many; j_call: TRBJ2-3; cdr3_aa: CASSPAGNLRDTQYF; cdr3_nt: TGTGCCAGCAGCCCGGCAGGGAACCTGCGGGATACGCAGTATTTT
d_call: NA; v_call: TRBV6-1; cdr3_length: 12; clone_size: few; j_call: TRBJ1-1; cdr3_aa: CASSEGETEAFF; cdr3_nt: TGTGCCAGCAGTGAGGGGGAAACTGAAGCTTTCTTT
d_call: NA; v_call: TRBV28; cdr3_length: 15; clone_size: many; j_call: TRBJ2-7; cdr3_aa: CASSRPGTSIGSQYF; cdr3_nt: TGTGCCAGCAGTCGCCCCGGGACATCAATCGGTTCGCAGTACTTC